The next 10 T cell receptor beta chains were all read from a single sample in a study of T cell responses to AZD1222 COVID-19 vaccine (dated by TCRdb to 2020 to 2022). The time point label on this specimen signifies: about 28 days (+/-7) after the second vaccine dose. In the paper's terms, the treatment or condition label means: meningococcal conjugate vaccine given as trial control. The library was produced with the immunoSEQ multiplex PCR assay. Imported from immuneACCESS, the table was reduced by TCRdb to in-frame sequences with V and J called. These copies leave out some clones; in studies compared against another copy, an unresolved V gene accounts for under half, and the cause of the remainder is not known. This sample gives about 66,000 clones in total; approximately 90% of them show up just once. Around 5.1% of the sample is taken by the ten largest. This sample comprised peripheral blood, obtained 28 days after the second dose of the MenACWY control vaccine. These receptors all come from an adult who received the MenACWY meningococcal vaccine as a control.

This chain uses TRBV7-9 with TRBJ2-3, with D tentatively TRBD2 (5 bases). Germline-derived CDR1 and CDR2 are SEHNR and FQNEAQ (reference sequence). The CDR3 extends over 13 amino acids. The V end lost 6 bases, the J end lost 6 bases, and 13 bases lay between the germline ends. This CDR3 is CASRSEGDDTQYF. CDR3 coding DNA: TGTGCCAGCAGGTCCGAGGGCGACGATACGCAGTATTTT.

The chain links TRBV29-1 to TRBJ1-1, with D maybe TRBD1 (6 bases). CDR3 size: 14 residues. V was shortened by 6 bases and J by 1 base, with 15 bases between the two germline ends. The germline CDR1 and CDR2 sequences are SQVTM and ANQGSEA. For the CDR3, the DNA is TGCAGCGTCGAACCGACAGGATCGAACACTGAAGCTTTCTTT. Protein product: CSVEPTGSNTEAFF.

The rearrangement joins TRBV6-5 to TRBJ1-1; 10 bases are a match to TRBD1. The V segment lost 2 bases and the J segment 10 bases; nucleotides outside the gene matches: 7. There are 14 residues in the CDR3. CDR1 is MNHEY and CDR2 is SVGAGI in the germline V gene. CDR3 nucleotide sequence: TGTGCCAGCAGTTACGGGGGGACAGGGGAGGGAGCTTTCTTT. Protein sequence: CASSYGGTGEGAFF.

The J gene is TRBJ2-7, the V gene TRBV16; a weak D match, TRBD2 (5 bases). Germline V gene sequence: CDR1 KGHSY, CDR2 FQNENV. This CDR3 comprises 16 residues. Between the trimmed V and J ends, which lost 4 bases and 6 bases, there was a span of 22 bases. The CDR3 sequence is CASSRAYGPARAEQYF. DNA for the CDR3: TGTGCCAGCAGCCGAGCCTACGGGCCTGCGAGGGCCGAGCAGTACTTC. Looking up the rest from reference TRBV16 and TRBJ2-7 gives the full variable domain: GEEVAQTPKHLVRGEGQKAKLYCAPIKGHSYVFWYQQVLKNEFKFLISFQNENVFDETGMPKERFSAKCLPNSPCSLEIQATKLEDSAVYFCASSRAYGPARAEQYFGPGTRLTVT.

The rearrangement joins TRBV18 to TRBJ2-7; possibly TRBD2 for D (5 bases). The CDR3 contains 19 residues. V was pared by 3 bases and J by 3 bases, with 27 bases between. Germline V CDR1 and CDR2: KGHSH, LQKENI. CDR3: CASSPGDKGPGVPFYEQYF. Written as DNA, the CDR3 is TGTGCCAGCTCACCCGGGGATAAAGGGCCGGGCGTCCCCTTCTACGAGCAGTACTTC. The full variable domain, with the rest looked up from reference TRBV18 and TRBJ2-7, is NAGVMQNPRHLVRRRGQEARLRCSPMKGHSHVYWYRQLPEEGLKFMVYLQKENIIDESGMPKERFSAEFPKEGPSILRIQQVVRGDSAAYFCASSPGDKGPGVPFYEQYFGPGTRLTVT.

The chain employs TRBV4-2 and TRBJ2-1; no clear D. This CDR3 spans 16 amino acids. Germline V gives CDR1 LGHNA, CDR2 YNFKEQ. Trimming left V 0 bases short and J 6 bases short, with 15 bases between. CDR3 sequence reads: CASSQDVVTSFNEQFF. The CDR3 DNA sequence: TGTGCCAGCAGCCAAGATGTAGTGACTTCTTTCAATGAGCAGTTCTTC.

This chain connects TRBV7-9 to TRBJ1-5; D is ambiguous. The ends were cut back, 0 bases at V and 2 bases at J, with 17 bases in the middle. Looked up from germline, CDR1 is SEHNR and CDR2 is FQNEAQ (reference sequence). The CDR3 extends over 18 amino acids. CDR3 nucleotides: TGTGCCAGCAGCTTAGCAGGTGGCGAAGGAGATGGCAATCAGCCCCAGCATTTT. This translates into CASSLAGGEGDGNQPQHF.

The J gene is TRBJ2-1, the V gene TRBV10-1, with 12 bases aligning to TRBD2. Germline CDR1 WNHNN, CDR2 SYGVQD (reference sequence). CDR3 size: 12 residues. The ends lost 8 bases at V and 7 bases at J; junction bases unmatched: 0. Here the CDR3 DNA reads TGCGCCAGCGGGACTAGCGGGAATGAGCAGTTCTTC. This translates into CASGTSGNEQFF.

This chain links TRBV5-1 with TRBJ2-5; no firm D call. Trimming shortened V by 1 base and J by 2 bases, and 12 bases separated the two germline ends. This CDR3 has 15 amino acids. From germline, CDR1 is SGHRS and CDR2 YFSETQ. The CDR3: CASSLWVSEQETQYF. The CDR3 bases are TGCGCCAGCAGCTTGTGGGTGTCAGAGCAAGAGACCCAGTACTTC.

The J gene is TRBJ2-7, the V gene TRBV7-2, with D perhaps assigned TRBD1 or TRBD2 (6 bases each). Trimming took 3 bases from V and 4 from J, leaving 16 bases between them. Germline CDR1 is SGHTA and CDR2 is FQGNSA. The CDR3 is 15 amino acids. The CDR3 DNA reads as TGTGCCAGCAGCTTTGCCCCGGGGGCCGGGTACGAGCAGTACTTC. This translates into CASSFAPGAGYEQYF.